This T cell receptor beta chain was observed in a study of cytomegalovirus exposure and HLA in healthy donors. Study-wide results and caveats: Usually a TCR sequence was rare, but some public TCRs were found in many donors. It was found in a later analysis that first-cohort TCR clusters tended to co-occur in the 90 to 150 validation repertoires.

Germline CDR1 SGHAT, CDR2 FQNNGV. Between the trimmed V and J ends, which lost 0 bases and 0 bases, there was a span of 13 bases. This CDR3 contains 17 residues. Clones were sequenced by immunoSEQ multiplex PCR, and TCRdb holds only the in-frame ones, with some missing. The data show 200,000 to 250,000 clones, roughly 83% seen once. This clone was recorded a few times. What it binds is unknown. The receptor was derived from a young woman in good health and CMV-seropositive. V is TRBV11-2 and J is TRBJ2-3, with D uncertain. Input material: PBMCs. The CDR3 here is CASSLDKWADSTDTQYF. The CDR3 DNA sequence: TGTGCCAGCAGCTTAGATAAGTGGGCAGATAGCACAGATACGCAGTATTTT.